This T cell receptor (beta chain) stems from a study of cytomegalovirus exposure and HLA in healthy donors. Study summary: HLA-typed donors were the source of around 85 million unique TCRs held in an early data release. General observations from the study: CMV serostatus was the sole immune exposure data available. Associated with HLA alleles at 0.05 false discovery rate in a later analysis were around 17,000 TCR beta sequences. From TCR beta sequences, most subjects' HLA-A and HLA-B alleles were reportedly predicted accurately.

CDR1 and CDR2 from the germline V gene are SGHTA and FQGNSA. With 2 bases clipped from V and 0 bases from J, the junction kept 3 bases outside the gene matches. CDR3 length: 15 amino acids. 60 Vbeta and 13 Jbeta primers were used in PCR. Assay: immunoSEQ multiplex PCR; the TCRdb copy retains only in-frame clones and omits some. The sample yields approximately 42,000 clones, over 70% seen once. Concerning this clone: The target antigen is unknown.

Source material: PBMCs. The V gene is TRBV7-2, the J gene TRBJ2-7, with TRBD2 identical over 8 bases. The clonotype was recovered from a man in his fifties in good health and CMV-seronegative. CDR3 DNA sequence: TGTGCCAGCAGCTTATCCGGGAGGGTCTCCTACGAGCAGTACTTC. Residues: CASSLSGRVSYEQYF.